One and the same sample provided the 29 T cell receptor beta chains below, sequenced in a study of blood T cell repertoires in COVID-19. The assay was immunoSEQ multiplex PCR, and TCRdb's table has in-frame clones only and misses some. The data contain tens of thousands of clones, roughly four fifths of them singletons. Sample: peripheral blood. These receptor sequences come from a woman aged 55-70 years with acute or convalescent COVID-19.

This chain connects TRBV9 to TRBJ2-5; TRBD2 agrees at 12 bases. The CDR3 runs 17 residues. CDR1 and CDR2 (germline): SGDLS, YYNGEE. V trimming: 4 bases; J trimming: 1 base; junction bases outside the gene matches: 8. The CDR3 DNA reads as TGTGCCAGCAGCCCGGGACTAGCGGGCGATGCCCAAGAGACCCAGTACTTC. Amino acid sequence: CASSPGLAGDAQETQYF.

This clone was observed a handful of times. J is TRBJ1-1 and V is TRBV12-3 or TRBV12-4; TRBD1 might be the D (5 bases). The germline V and J ends were trimmed by 5 bases and 1 base, with 8 bases remaining between them. The CDR3 spans 13 residues. CDR3 residues: CASSHRRNTEAFF. The CDR3 DNA follows: TGTGCCAGCAGTCACAGGAGGAACACTGAAGCTTTCTTT.

This sequence joins TRBV5-4 and TRBJ2-5; TRBD2 aligns across 12 bases. The CDR3 contains 16 residues. The germline CDR1 and CDR2 sequences are SGHNT and YYREEE (reference sequence). After removal of 4 bases from V and 5 bases from J, the junction contained 9 bases not matched to a gene. The CDR3 here is CASSTASGRGRETQYF. CDR3 nucleotide sequence: TGTGCCAGCAGCACAGCTAGCGGGAGGGGTCGGGAGACCCAGTACTTC.

The chain recombines TRBV5-1 with TRBJ1-6; 8 bases align to TRBD1. Germline V lookup: CDR1 SGHRS, CDR2 YFSETQ. V was clipped by 4 bases and J by 7 bases; unmatched bases: 7. The CDR3 spans 15 residues. This CDR3 reads CASSTTGESNSPLHF. In DNA form, the CDR3 reads TGCGCCAGCAGCACGACAGGGGAGTCGAATTCACCCCTCCACTTT.

The chain recombines TRBV5-8 with TRBJ1-2; 10 nucleotides agree with TRBD1. The CDR3 loop spans 16 amino acids. Germline V CDR1 and CDR2: SGHTS, YDEGEE. Trimming cost V 2 bases and J 3 bases; bases outside gene matches: 7. CDR3 nucleotide sequence: TGTGCCAGCAGCTTCCGCAGGGACAGGGGCGACTATGGCTACACCTTC. It yields the protein CASSFRRDRGDYGYTF.

The chain uses TRBV19 and TRBJ1-5; 7 nucleotides align to TRBD1. Germline assignment: CDR1 LNHDA and CDR2 SQIVND (reference sequence). There are 14 residues in the CDR3. The V and J ends lost 4 bases and 5 bases, in that order; junction bases with no gene match: 5. The CDR3 nucleotides are TGTGCCAGTAGTAGCCGACAGGGCCATCAGCCCCAGCATTTT. Translating gives CASSSRQGHQPQHF.

V is TRBV9 and J is TRBJ1-2, with a weak D call TRBD1 (5 bases). Germline CDR1 and CDR2: SGDLS and YYNGEE. V was trimmed by 1 base and J by 0 bases, leaving 10 bases between them. The CDR3 extends over 15 amino acids. CDR3 region: CASSVQGLANYGYTF. The CDR3 region has the DNA TGTGCCAGCAGCGTACAGGGATTAGCTAACTATGGCTACACCTTC.

The V and J genes are TRBV3-1 (or the pseudogene TRBV3-2) and TRBJ2-7; D unresolved. The CDR3 sequence is 15 residues long. V was shortened by 0 bases and J by 3 bases, with 12 bases between the two germline ends. CDR1 and CDR2 from the germline V gene are LGHDT and YNNKEL (reference sequence). DNA of the CDR3: TGTGCCAGCAGCCAAGAGGGTTTAGGCGGCTACGAGCAGTACTTC. This translates into CASSQEGLGGYEQYF.

This chain connects TRBV6-5 to TRBJ1-5; 7 bases match TRBD1. The ends lost 7 bases at V and 2 bases at J; junction bases unmatched: 2. The CDR3 runs 13 residues. Germline assignment: CDR1 MNHEY and CDR2 SVGAGI. The CDR3 DNA sequence: TGTGCCAGCATGCAGGGGGGCAATCAGCCCCAGCATTTT. Translation: CASMQGGNQPQHF.

The chain joins TRBV2 to TRBJ1-1; D uncertain. V lost 6 bases to trimming and J lost 4 bases, with 9 bases between them. The germline gives CDR1 SNHLY, CDR2 FYNNEI. The CDR3 extends over 12 amino acids. The CDR3 is CASRGKGTEAFF. Here the CDR3 DNA reads TGTGCCAGCAGGGGCAAAGGCACTGAAGCTTTCTTT.

The V call is TRBV5-1, the J call TRBJ2-3; D is perhaps TRBD1 (6 bases). Germline lookup yields CDR1 SGHRS and CDR2 YFSETQ. The germline V and J ends were trimmed by 0 bases and 1 base, with 9 bases remaining between them. The CDR3 has 15 residues. The chain's CDR3 is CASSLDRARTDTQYF. The CDR3 DNA is TGCGCCAGCAGCTTGGACAGGGCCCGCACAGATACGCAGTATTTT.

The J gene is TRBJ1-1, the V gene TRBV7-3, with D possibly being TRBD1 (5 bases). Germline V gene data show CDR1 as SGHTA and CDR2 as FQGTGA. This CDR3 is 15 amino acids long. Trimming took off 1 base at V and 1 base at J, with 10 bases between the two ends. The CDR3 loop reads CASSLSRGQNTEAFF. The CDR3 region has the DNA TGTGCCAGCAGCTTAAGTAGAGGACAGAACACTGAAGCTTTCTTT. Looking up the rest from reference TRBV7-3 and TRBJ1-1 gives the full variable domain: GAGVSQTPSNKVTEKGKYVELRCDPISGHTALYWYRQSLGQGPEFLIYFQGTGAADDSGLPNDRFFAVRPEGSVSTLKIQRTERGDSAVYLCASSLSRGQNTEAFFGQGTRLTVV.

The chain recombines TRBV15 with TRBJ1-2, with unresolved D. Germline CDR1 LNHNV, CDR2 YYDKDF (reference sequence). This CDR3 is 15 amino acids long. The V end lost 0 bases, the J end lost 3 bases, and 11 bases lay between the germline ends. The CDR3 nucleotides are TGTGCCACCAGCAGAGAGGCCACGGCGGACTATGGCTACACCTTC. As protein: CATSREATADYGYTF.

The chain combines TRBV28 with TRBJ1-5, with unresolved D. The length of the CDR3 is 13 residues. Germline loops: CDR1 MDHEN, CDR2 SYDVKM. Trimming left V 2 bases short and J 4 bases short, with 6 bases between. CDR3 protein: CASSLTRNQPQHF. For the CDR3, the DNA is TGTGCCAGCAGTTTAACGAGGAATCAGCCCCAGCATTTT.

The V gene is TRBV6-6, the J gene TRBJ1-4, with a possible D match to TRBD1 (6 bases). The V and J ends lost 6 bases and 8 bases respectively, with 16 bases between them. The CDR3 contains 14 residues. Germline V CDR1 and CDR2: MNHNY, SVGAGI (reference sequence). The CDR3 protein is CASRPWGGREKLFF. CDR3 nucleotides: TGTGCCAGCAGGCCCTGGGGGGGGCGCGAAAAACTGTTTTTT.

The chain recombines TRBV7-2 with TRBJ2-1; 12 bases line up with TRBD2. CDR1 SGHTA and CDR2 FQGNSA come from the germline V gene. V dropped 1 base and J dropped 9; count of bases not matched to a gene: 16. There are 19 residues in the CDR3. CDR3 protein: CASSLDGLLAGGSGGEQFF. The CDR3 DNA reads TGTGCCAGCAGCTTAGATGGGTTACTAGCGGGAGGCTCGGGAGGTGAGCAGTTCTTC.

Only a few counts were recorded for this clone. The V call is TRBV5-4, the J call TRBJ2-2; 11 bases match TRBD2. Germline lookup yields CDR1 SGHNT and CDR2 YYREEE (reference sequence). Losses at the gene ends were 5 bases for V and 6 bases for J; bases not matched to a gene: 9. CDR3 length: 16 residues. CDR3 amino acids: CASRQLLAGASGELFF. The CDR3 nucleotides read TGTGCCAGCAGGCAATTACTAGCGGGAGCTTCCGGGGAGCTGTTTTTT.

The rearrangement uses TRBV6-1 and TRBJ1-4; possible D gene TRBD1, 5 bases. The CDR3 runs to 15 residues. Trimming shortened V by 3 bases and J by 4 bases, and 12 bases separated the two germline ends. From germline, CDR1 is MNHNS and CDR2 SASEGT. This CDR3 is CASSDQVGGNEKLFF. The CDR3 DNA follows: TGTGCCAGCAGTGACCAAGTGGGGGGTAATGAAAAACTGTTTTTT.

This chain uses TRBV3-1 (or the pseudogene TRBV3-2) with TRBJ1-2; D uncertain. This CDR3 has 13 amino acids. CDR1 and CDR2 from the germline V gene are LGHDT and YNNKEL (reference sequence). The V and J ends lost 2 bases and 2 bases respectively, with 6 bases between them. The CDR3 coding sequence is TGTGCCAGCAGCCAATTTCCAAACTATGGCTACACCTTC. Translating gives CASSQFPNYGYTF.

The rearrangement links TRBV25-1 to TRBJ2-5; 11 bases are shared with TRBD2. Germline CDR1 reads MGHDK; CDR2 reads SYGVNS. The CDR3 is made up of 15 amino acids. J was trimmed by 4 bases and V by 8 bases; bases with no gene match: 9. The CDR3 region has the DNA TGTGCCAGCCGCTCCGGACTAGCGGGCCCAGAGACCCAGTACTTC. This encodes CASRSGLAGPETQYF.

V is TRBV6-1 and J is TRBJ2-1; 14 nucleotides match TRBD2. The CDR3 sequence is 18 residues long. Germline CDR1 MNHNS, CDR2 SASEGT. The V segment lost 4 bases and the J segment 9 bases; nucleotides outside the gene matches: 14. The CDR3 region has the DNA TGTGCCAGCAGTGCGGTATTTGTCGGACTAGCGGGAGGTGCTGAGCAGTTCTTC. Residues: CASSAVFVGLAGGAEQFF.

The rearrangement uses TRBV28 and TRBJ1-2; TRBD1 agrees at 10 bases. The germline gives CDR1 MDHEN, CDR2 SYDVKM. V was pared by 5 bases and J by 2 bases, with 5 bases of the junction left unmatched. This CDR3 comprises 15 residues. The CDR3 region is CASSPRQGANYGYTF. The CDR3 coding sequence is TGTGCCAGCAGTCCGCGACAGGGGGCAAACTATGGCTACACCTTC.

CDR3 DNA sequence: TGTGCCAGCAAAGTGGGGGGGTCCAGGTTATTGGCCGGGGAGCTGTTTTTT. This sequence encodes CASKVGGSRLLAGELFF. This chain uses TRBV28 with TRBJ2-2; the match to TRBD2 covers 7 bases. After removal of 7 bases from V and 6 bases from J, the junction contained 17 bases not matched to a gene. The CDR3 totals 17 residues. Germline CDR1 is MDHEN and CDR2 is SYDVKM.

The chain employs TRBV11-2 and TRBJ2-2; D might be TRBD1 (5 bases). V was clipped by 8 bases and J by 6 bases, with 16 bases between them. Germline CDR1 SGHAT, CDR2 FQNNGV. CDR3 length: 14 amino acids. As DNA, the CDR3 is TGTGCCAGCTCCTTACGGCAGGGCCCCGGGGAGCTGTTTTTT. Protein product: CASSLRQGPGELFF.

With respect to this clone: The junction does not match germline at one end; this may be a read error. The V gene is TRBV23-1, the J gene TRBJ2-7, with 9 nucleotides matching TRBD2. TRBV23-1 falls under the ORF class, with uncertain function. CDR3 size: 14 residues. The CDR3, as DNA: TGCGCCCGCAGCCCTCTAGCGGGGAGCTACGAGCAGTACTTC. As protein: CARSPLAGSYEQYF.

In this sample, this clone turned up once. V is TRBV24-1 and J is TRBJ2-3; 8 bases agree with TRBD2. Germline V gene sequence: CDR1 KGHDR, CDR2 SFDVKD. V shed 3 bases and J 0 bases; nucleotides not matched to a gene: 7. This CDR3 is 17 amino acids long. In DNA form, the CDR3 reads TGTGCCACCAGTGATCCCCGGGGGGGCCTTAGCACAGATACGCAGTATTTT. Amino acids: CATSDPRGGLSTDTQYF.

The chain recombines TRBV10-3 with TRBJ1-6; D call uncertain. The CDR3 length is 13 residues. V was cut by 6 bases and J by 5 bases, with 8 bases left in between. From germline, CDR1 is ENHRY and CDR2 SYGVKD. Written as DNA, the CDR3 is TGTGCCATCAGGACGGCGGATAATTCACCCCTCCACTTT. It yields the protein CAIRTADNSPLHF.

The CDR3 is CSVASGGYEQYF. CDR3 DNA sequence: TGCAGCGTTGCTTCAGGAGGGTACGAGCAGTACTTC. The chain carries TRBV29-1 and TRBJ2-7; D may be TRBD2 (6 bases). There are 12 residues in the CDR3. Germline V gene sequence: CDR1 SQVTM, CDR2 ANQGSEA. V was shortened by 4 bases and J by 4 bases, with 11 bases between the two germline ends.

This chain connects TRBV5-1 to TRBJ2-4, with a possible D match to TRBD1 (6 bases). Looked up from germline, CDR1 is SGHRS and CDR2 is YFSETQ. This CDR3 spans 15 amino acids. V was clipped by 0 bases and J by 3 bases, with 10 bases between them. This CDR3 reads CASSLGRGVKNIQYF. The CDR3, as DNA: TGCGCCAGCAGCTTGGGCAGGGGTGTCAAAAACATTCAGTACTTC. Based on the CDR3 plus reference TRBV5-1 and TRBJ2-4, the full variable domain is KAGVTQTPRYLIKTRGQQVTLSCSPISGHRSVSWYQQTPGQGLQFLFEYFSETQRNKGNFPGRFSGRQFSNSRSEMNVSTLELGDSALYLCASSLGRGVKNIQYFGAGTRLSVL.